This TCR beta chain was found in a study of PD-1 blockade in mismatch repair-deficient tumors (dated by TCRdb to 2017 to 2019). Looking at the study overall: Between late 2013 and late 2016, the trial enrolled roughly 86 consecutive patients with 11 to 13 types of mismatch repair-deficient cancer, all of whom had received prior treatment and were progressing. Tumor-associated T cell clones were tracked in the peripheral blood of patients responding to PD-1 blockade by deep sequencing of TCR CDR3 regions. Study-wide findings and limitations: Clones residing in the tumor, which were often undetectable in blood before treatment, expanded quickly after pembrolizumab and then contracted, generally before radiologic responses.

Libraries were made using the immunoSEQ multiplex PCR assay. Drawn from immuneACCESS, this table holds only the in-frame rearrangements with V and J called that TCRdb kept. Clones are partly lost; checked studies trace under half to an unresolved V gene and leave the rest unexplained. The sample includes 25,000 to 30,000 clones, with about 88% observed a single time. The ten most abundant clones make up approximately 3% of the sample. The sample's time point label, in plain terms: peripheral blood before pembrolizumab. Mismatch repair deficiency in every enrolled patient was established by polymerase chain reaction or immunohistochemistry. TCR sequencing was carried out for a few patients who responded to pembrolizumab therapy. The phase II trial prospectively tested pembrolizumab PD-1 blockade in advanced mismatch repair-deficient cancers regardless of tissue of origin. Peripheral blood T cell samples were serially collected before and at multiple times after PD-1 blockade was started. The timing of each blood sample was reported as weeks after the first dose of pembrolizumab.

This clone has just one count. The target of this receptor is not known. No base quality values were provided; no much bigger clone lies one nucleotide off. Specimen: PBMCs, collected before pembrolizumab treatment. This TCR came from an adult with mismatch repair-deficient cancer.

The CDR3 reads CAISDETGGLETQYF. The DNA sequence reads TGTGCCATCAGTGACGAAACGGGGGGGCTCGAGACCCAGTACTTC. The V and J genes are TRBV10-3 and TRBJ2-5, and 8 junction bases match TRBD2. Trimming leaves V shorter by 3 bases and J shorter by 5 bases, with the junction holding 8 bases beyond the gene matches. The CDR3 measures 15 amino acids from cysteine to phenylalanine. The entry retains the CDR3 DNA only, 45 bases that are in frame from base 1. CDR1 and CDR2, looked up from the germline V gene, are ENHRY and SYGVKD.